Each of the 5 T cell receptor beta chains below was sequenced from the same sample in a study of blood T cell repertoires in COVID-19 (dated by TCRdb to 2020 to 2022). Libraries were made using the immunoSEQ multiplex PCR assay. The table was pulled from immuneACCESS by TCRdb, which kept in-frame rearrangements only. Such tables lose some clones; where checked, under half of the loss comes from unresolved V genes, and the rest has no known cause. This sample gives some 290,000 clones in total; under 95% of them show up just once. Jointly, the top ten make up approximately 2.4% of the sample. The sample taken for sequencing was PBMCs or T cells enriched from blood (not recorded which). The receptors were sampled from a woman aged 40 to 50 with acute COVID-19.

This chain connects TRBV2 to TRBJ2-5; 8 bases are shared with TRBD1. Germline trimming cut 6 bases from V and 3 bases from J; bases unmatched to any gene: 9. Germline values: CDR1 SNHLY, CDR2 FYNNEI. The CDR3 loop spans 15 amino acids. The CDR3: CASSPRQGMKETQYF. DNA of the CDR3: TGTGCCAGCAGCCCAAGACAGGGGATGAAAGAGACCCAGTACTTC.

V usage is TRBV7-2 and J usage is TRBJ1-2, with D maybe TRBD1 (6 bases). This CDR3 has 12 amino acids. Germline CDR1 SGHTA, CDR2 FQGNSA. V was clipped by 5 bases and J by 7 bases, with 11 bases between them. CDR3 sequence reads: CASSRGWGGYTF. Written as DNA, the CDR3 is TGTGCCAGCAGCAGGGGGTGGGGTGGCTACACCTTC.

V and J are TRBV18 and TRBJ2-1; TRBD2 is a possible D gene (6 bases). CDR1 is KGHSH and CDR2 is LQKENI in the germline V gene. This CDR3 region has 16 residues. The V end was cut by 3 bases, the J end by 10 bases, with 22 bases between. The CDR3 DNA sequence: TGTGCCAGCTCACCTCCGGGACCTCACGTGGGAGGAGAGCAGTTCTTC. This sequence encodes CASSPPGPHVGGEQFF. The full variable domain, in which reference TRBV18 and TRBJ2-1 provide the parts outside the CDR3, is NAGVMQNPRHLVRRRGQEARLRCSPMKGHSHVYWYRQLPEEGLKFMVYLQKENIIDESGMPKERFSAEFPKEGPSILRIQQVVRGDSAAYFCASSPPGPHVGGEQFFGPGTRLTVL.

CDR3 amino acids: CASSQDPSEQYF. CDR3 coding DNA: TGTGCCAGCAGCCAAGACCCTTCCGAGCAGTACTTC. The rearrangement links TRBV3-1 (or the pseudogene TRBV3-2) to TRBJ2-7; D is unclear. The germline V and J ends were trimmed by 0 bases and 6 bases, with 6 bases remaining between them. Germline CDR1 LGHDT, CDR2 YNNKEL (reference sequence). The CDR3 sequence is 12 residues long.

The chain combines TRBV5-1 with TRBJ2-7; 8 bases line up with TRBD1. The CDR3 is made up of 17 amino acids. V was pared by 0 bases and J by 3 bases, with 11 bases of the junction left unmatched. CDR1 and CDR2 (germline): SGHRS, YFSETQ. Written as DNA, the CDR3 is TGCGCCAGCAGCTTGGAGACAGGGGCGCGAAGAAACTACGAGCAGTACTTC. Encoded protein: CASSLETGARRNYEQYF. The variable domain in full, with the rest retrieved from reference TRBV5-1 and TRBJ2-7, is KAGVTQTPRYLIKTRGQQVTLSCSPISGHRSVSWYQQTPGQGLQFLFEYFSETQRNKGNFPGRFSGRQFSNSRSEMNVSTLELGDSALYLCASSLETGARRNYEQYFGPGTRLTVT.